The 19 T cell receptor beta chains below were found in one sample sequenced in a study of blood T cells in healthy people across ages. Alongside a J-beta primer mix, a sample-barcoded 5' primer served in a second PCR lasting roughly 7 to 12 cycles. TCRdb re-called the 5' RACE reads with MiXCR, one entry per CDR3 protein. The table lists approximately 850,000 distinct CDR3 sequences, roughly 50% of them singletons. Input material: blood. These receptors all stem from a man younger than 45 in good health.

Here the CDR3 reads CASSHGPEGYTF. Written as DNA, the CDR3 is TGCGCCAGCAGCCATGGACCGGAGGGCTACACCTTC. This chain joins TRBV4-1 and TRBJ1-2; D is uncertain. Germline assignment: CDR1 MGHRA and CDR2 YSYEKL. This CDR3 has 12 residues. V dropped 3 bases and J dropped 8 bases, with 10 bases sitting between them.

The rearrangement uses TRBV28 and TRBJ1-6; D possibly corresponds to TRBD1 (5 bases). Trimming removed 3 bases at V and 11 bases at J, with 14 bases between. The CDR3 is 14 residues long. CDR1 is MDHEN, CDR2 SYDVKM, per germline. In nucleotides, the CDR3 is TGTGCCAGCAGTTTGGTAGGGGTGGGGACACCCCTCCACTTT. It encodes CASSLVGVGTPLHF.

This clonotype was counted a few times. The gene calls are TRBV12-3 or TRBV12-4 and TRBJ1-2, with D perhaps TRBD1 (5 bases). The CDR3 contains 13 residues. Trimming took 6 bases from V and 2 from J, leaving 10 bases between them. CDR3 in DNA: TGTGCCAGCAGCGGCGGACAAAACTATGGCTACACCTTC. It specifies CASSGGQNYGYTF.

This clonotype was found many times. The CDR3: CASSSIPGAAYEQYF. The CDR3 DNA reads as TGTGCCAGCAGTTCCATTCCGGGAGCTGCCTACGAGCAGTACTTC. V is TRBV6-5 and J is TRBJ2-7; possibly TRBD2 for D (6 bases). The CDR3 has 15 amino acids. Trimming removed 4 bases from V and 2 bases from J, with 15 bases in between. Germline CDR1 is MNHEY and CDR2 is SVGAGI.

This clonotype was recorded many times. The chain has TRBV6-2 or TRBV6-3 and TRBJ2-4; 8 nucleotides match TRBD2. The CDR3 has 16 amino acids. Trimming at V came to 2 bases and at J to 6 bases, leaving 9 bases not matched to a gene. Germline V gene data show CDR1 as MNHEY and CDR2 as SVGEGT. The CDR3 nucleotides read TGTGCCAGCAGTTACCTCCGCAAACGGGGGGGAAACATTCAGTACTTC. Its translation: CASSYLRKRGGNIQYF.

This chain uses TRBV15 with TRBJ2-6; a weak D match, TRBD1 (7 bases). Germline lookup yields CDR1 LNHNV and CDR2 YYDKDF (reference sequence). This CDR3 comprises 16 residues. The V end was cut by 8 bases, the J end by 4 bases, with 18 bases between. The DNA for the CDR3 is TGTGCCACCTCTAACAGGGGAGGTTGGGGGGCCAACGTCCTGACTTTC. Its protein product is CATSNRGGWGANVLTF. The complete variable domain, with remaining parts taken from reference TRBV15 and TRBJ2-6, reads DAMVIQNPRYQVTQFGKPVTLSCSQTLNHNVMYWYQQKSSQAPKLLFHYYDKDFNNEADTPDNFQSRRPNTSFCFLDIRSPGLGDTAMYLCATSNRGGWGANVLTFGAGSRLTVL.

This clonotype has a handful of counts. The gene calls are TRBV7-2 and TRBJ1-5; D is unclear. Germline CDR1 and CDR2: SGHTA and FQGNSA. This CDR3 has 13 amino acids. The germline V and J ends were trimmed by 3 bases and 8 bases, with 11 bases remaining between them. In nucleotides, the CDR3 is TGTGCCAGCAGCTTTGAGGGCAGAGAGCCCCAGCATTTT. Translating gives CASSFEGREPQHF.

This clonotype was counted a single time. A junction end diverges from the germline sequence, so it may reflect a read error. The CDR3 protein is CATGQGNYEQYF. The CDR3 DNA reads as TGCGCCACCGGACAGGGAAACTACGAGCAGTACTTC. The chain joins TRBV27 to TRBJ2-7; 8 bases are shared with TRBD1. The CDR3 extends over 12 amino acids. Germline values: CDR1 MNHEY, CDR2 SMNVEV (reference sequence).

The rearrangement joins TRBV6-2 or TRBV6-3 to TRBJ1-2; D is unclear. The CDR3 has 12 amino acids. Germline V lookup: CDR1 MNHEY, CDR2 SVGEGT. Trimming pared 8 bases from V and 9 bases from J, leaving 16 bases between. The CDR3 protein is CASGRASRSYTF. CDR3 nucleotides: TGTGCCAGCGGAAGGGCGAGTAGGAGCTACACCTTC.

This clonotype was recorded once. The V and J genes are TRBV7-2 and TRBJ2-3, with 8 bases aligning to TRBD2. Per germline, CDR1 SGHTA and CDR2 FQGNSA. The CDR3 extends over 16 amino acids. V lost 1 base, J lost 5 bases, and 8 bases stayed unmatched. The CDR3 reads CASSLEPGLVGDTQYF. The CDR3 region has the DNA TGTGCCAGCAGCTTAGAACCGGGACTAGTAGGAGATACGCAGTATTTT.

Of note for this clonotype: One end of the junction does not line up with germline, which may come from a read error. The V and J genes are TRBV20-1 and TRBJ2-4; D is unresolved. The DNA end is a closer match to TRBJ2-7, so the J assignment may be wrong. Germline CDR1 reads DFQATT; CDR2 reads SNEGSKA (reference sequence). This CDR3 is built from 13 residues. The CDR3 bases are TGCAGTCCTAGGCCGTTGGGTGCCCACGAGCAGTACTTC. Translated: CSPRPLGAHEQYF.

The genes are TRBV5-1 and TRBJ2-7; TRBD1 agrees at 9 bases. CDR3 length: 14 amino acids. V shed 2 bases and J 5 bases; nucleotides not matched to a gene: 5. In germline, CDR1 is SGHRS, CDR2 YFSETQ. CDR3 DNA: TGCGCCAGCAGCTTAGGGGACAGGGAGGACGAGCAGTACTTC. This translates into CASSLGDREDEQYF.

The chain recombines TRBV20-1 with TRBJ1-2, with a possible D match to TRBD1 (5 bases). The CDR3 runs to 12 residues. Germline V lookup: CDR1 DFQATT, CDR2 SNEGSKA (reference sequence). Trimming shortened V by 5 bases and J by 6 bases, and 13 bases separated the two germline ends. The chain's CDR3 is CSAGLGGDGYTF. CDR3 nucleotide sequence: TGCAGTGCTGGCCTCGGAGGGGATGGCTACACCTTC.

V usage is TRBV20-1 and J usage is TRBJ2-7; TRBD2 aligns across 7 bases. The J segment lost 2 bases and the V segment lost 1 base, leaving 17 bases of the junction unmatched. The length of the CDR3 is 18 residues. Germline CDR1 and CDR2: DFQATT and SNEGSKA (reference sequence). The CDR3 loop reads CSARGHLILGEGPYEQYF. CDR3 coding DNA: TGCAGTGCTAGAGGCCACCTAATCTTGGGGGAGGGCCCCTACGAGCAGTACTTC.

The CDR3 sequence: CASSLLEEPQHF. The CDR3 DNA reads TGTGCCAGCAGCTTATTGGAGGAGCCCCAGCATTTT. The chain is built from TRBV7-2 and TRBJ1-5; D gene ambiguous. Germline CDR1 reads SGHTA; CDR2 reads FQGNSA. Trimming removed 2 bases from V and 8 bases from J, with 7 bases in between. The length of the CDR3 is 12 residues.

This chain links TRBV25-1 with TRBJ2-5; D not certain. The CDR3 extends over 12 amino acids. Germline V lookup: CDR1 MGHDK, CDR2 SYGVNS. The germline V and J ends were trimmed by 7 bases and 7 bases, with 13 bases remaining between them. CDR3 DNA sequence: TGTGCCAGCATGTCGGATTATGGGACCCAGTACTTC. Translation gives CASMSDYGTQYF.

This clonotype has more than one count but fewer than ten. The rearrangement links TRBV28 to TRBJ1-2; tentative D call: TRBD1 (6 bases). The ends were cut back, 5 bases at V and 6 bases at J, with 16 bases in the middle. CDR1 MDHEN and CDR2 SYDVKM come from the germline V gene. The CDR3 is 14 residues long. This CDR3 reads CASSLGYRENGYTF. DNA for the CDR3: TGTGCCAGCAGTCTAGGGTACAGGGAAAATGGCTACACCTTC.

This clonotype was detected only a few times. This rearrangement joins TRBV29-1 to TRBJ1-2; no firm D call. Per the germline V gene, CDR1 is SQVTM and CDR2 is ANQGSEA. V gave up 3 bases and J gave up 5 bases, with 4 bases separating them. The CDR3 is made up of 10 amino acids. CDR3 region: CSVDGYGYTF. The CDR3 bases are TGCAGCGTTGACGGTTATGGCTACACCTTC.

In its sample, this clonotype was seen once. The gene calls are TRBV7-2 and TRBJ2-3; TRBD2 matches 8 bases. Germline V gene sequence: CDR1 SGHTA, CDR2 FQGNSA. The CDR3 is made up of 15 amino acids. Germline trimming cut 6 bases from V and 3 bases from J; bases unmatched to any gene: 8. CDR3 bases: TGTGCCAGCAGTATTCAAGCGGGAGCAACAGATACGCAGTATTTT. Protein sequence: CASSIQAGATDTQYF.